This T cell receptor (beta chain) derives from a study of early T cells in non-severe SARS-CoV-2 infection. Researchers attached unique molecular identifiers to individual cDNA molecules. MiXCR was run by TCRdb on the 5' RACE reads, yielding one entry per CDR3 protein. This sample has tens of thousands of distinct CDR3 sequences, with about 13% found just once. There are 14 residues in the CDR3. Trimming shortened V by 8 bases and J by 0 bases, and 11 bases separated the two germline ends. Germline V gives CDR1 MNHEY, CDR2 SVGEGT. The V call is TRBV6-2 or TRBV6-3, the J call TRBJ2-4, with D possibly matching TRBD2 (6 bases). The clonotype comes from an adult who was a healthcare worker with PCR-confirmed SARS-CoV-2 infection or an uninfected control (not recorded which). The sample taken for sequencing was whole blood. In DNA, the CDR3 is TGTGCCAGCGTTTTCGGGGGAGCCAAAAACATTCAGTACTTC. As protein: CASVFGGAKNIQYF.